Shown below are 20 T cell receptor beta chains from a single sample sequenced in a study of blood T cell repertoires in COVID-19. Sequenced by immunoSEQ multiplex PCR; TCRdb stores in-frame clones only, minus some. The repertoire consists of approximately 190,000 clones, with about 86% occurring once and the leading ten covering roughly an eighth. The sample consisted of peripheral blood. These receptors came from a man aged 25 to 40 with active or convalescent COVID-19.

V usage is TRBV19 and J usage is TRBJ1-5, with TRBD1 matching 9 bases. The germline CDR1 and CDR2 sequences are LNHDA and SQIVND (reference sequence). The CDR3 loop spans 14 amino acids. Trimming at V came to 7 bases and at J to 7 bases, leaving 8 bases not matched to a gene. CDR3 region: CASTLGQGQQPQHF. The CDR3 bases are TGTGCCAGTACCTTGGGACAGGGCCAACAGCCCCAGCATTTT.

The chain employs TRBV19 and TRBJ1-1; 8 bases align to TRBD1. Germline V gene lookup returns CDR1 LNHDA and CDR2 SQIVND (reference sequence). The J segment lost 4 bases and the V segment lost 9 bases, leaving 10 bases of the junction unmatched. This CDR3 region has 14 residues. As DNA, the CDR3 is TGTGCCAGCGGACCGGGGCAGGGGGCCACTGAAGCTTTCTTT. Protein: CASGPGQGATEAFF.

This clone was found once. V and J are TRBV6-4 and TRBJ2-7; D is possibly TRBD2 (6 bases). This CDR3 spans 14 amino acids. V was clipped by 5 bases and J by 2 bases, with 13 bases between them. Germline V gene data show CDR1 as MRHNA and CDR2 as SNTAGT. CDR3 protein: CASSKTRSPYEQYF. CDR3 coding DNA: TGTGCCAGCAGTAAGACTAGGTCGCCCTACGAGCAGTACTTC.

V is TRBV2 and J is TRBJ2-7; D is unclear. V lost 8 bases to trimming and J lost 3 bases, with 14 bases between them. Germline V gene data show CDR1 as SNHLY and CDR2 as FYNNEI. The CDR3 sequence is 13 residues long. The DNA of the CDR3 is TGTGCCAGCTCGGGTTTGGCCGACTACGAGCAGTACGTC. It specifies CASSGLADYEQYV.

The chain joins TRBV5-8 to TRBJ2-2, with TRBD2 identical over 9 bases. V lost 6 bases, J lost 1 base, and 4 bases stayed unmatched. The CDR3 length is 15 residues. Germline V lookup: CDR1 SGHTS, CDR2 YDEGEE. The CDR3 spells CASILAGWNTGELFF. The CDR3 nucleotides are TGTGCCAGCATCCTAGCGGGGTGGAACACCGGGGAGCTGTTTTTT.

The chain uses TRBV15 and TRBJ1-2; D not certain. The germline V gene has CDR1 LNHNV and CDR2 YYDKDF (reference sequence). Trimming removed 6 bases from V and 5 bases from J, with 13 bases in between. There are 13 residues in the CDR3. The CDR3: CATSPREPYGYTF. The CDR3 DNA reads TGTGCCACCAGTCCGAGGGAACCGTATGGCTACACCTTC.

The J gene is TRBJ1-1, the V gene TRBV28; D remains ambiguous. The CDR3 extends over 15 amino acids. Germline loops: CDR1 MDHEN, CDR2 SYDVKM. V dropped 8 bases and J dropped 5 bases, with 21 bases sitting between them. The CDR3 loop reads CASSYFRVSWTEAFF. The CDR3 region has the DNA TGTGCCAGCTCCTACTTCCGGGTCTCGTGGACTGAAGCTTTCTTT.

V and J are TRBV5-5 and TRBJ1-2; 10 bases are shared with TRBD1. The length of the CDR3 is 14 residues. Germline V gene sequence: CDR1 SGHKS, CDR2 YYEKEE (reference sequence). The trim removed 5 bases at V and 3 bases at J, leaving 4 bases unmatched. CDR3 in DNA: TGTGCCAGCAGACGGGACAGGGGCGACTATGGCTACACCTTC. It yields the protein CASRRDRGDYGYTF.

This chain connects TRBV19 to TRBJ1-1; no clear D gene. CDR3 length equals 13 residues. V was trimmed by 5 bases and J by 6 bases, leaving 13 bases between them. Germline V gene data show CDR1 as LNHDA and CDR2 as SQIVND (reference sequence). The CDR3 is CASSPRAWAEAFF. The CDR3 region has the DNA TGTGCCAGTAGTCCCCGAGCGTGGGCTGAAGCTTTCTTT.

This chain joins TRBV6-4 and TRBJ2-2; 8 bases match TRBD2. The germline V gene encodes CDR1 MRHNA and CDR2 SNTAGT. Trimming removed 7 bases from V and 7 bases from J; junction bases left unmatched: 5. The CDR3 spans 13 residues. In DNA form, the CDR3 reads TGTGCCAGCACCCCCCTAGCGGGCGGGGAGCTGTTTTTT. Its translation is CASTPLAGGELFF.

The V and J genes are TRBV28 and TRBJ1-2; 9 bases are shared with TRBD1. V shed 2 bases, J shed 8 bases, and the junction held 9 bases outside the gene matches. The CDR3 spans 15 residues. Germline loops: CDR1 MDHEN, CDR2 SYDVKM. CDR3 DNA: TGTGCCAGCAGTTTAACCCGGACAGGGGTAGGCGGCTACACCTTC. Amino acid sequence: CASSLTRTGVGGYTF.

The V and J genes are TRBV18 and TRBJ1-2; 8 positions agree with TRBD1. The CDR3 spans 14 residues. The germline V gene has CDR1 KGHSH and CDR2 LQKENI. V lost 5 bases to trimming and J lost 7 bases; unmatched junction nucleotides: 9. CDR3 in DNA: TGTGCCAGCTCATTCGCCGGGACAGGTGGTGGCTACACCTTC. Translated, it gives CASSFAGTGGGYTF.

The gene calls are TRBV3-1 (or the pseudogene TRBV3-2) and TRBJ2-5, with D possibly being TRBD1 (5 bases). Between the trimmed V and J ends, which lost 0 bases and 4 bases, there was a span of 6 bases. Germline V gives CDR1 LGHDT, CDR2 YNNKEL (reference sequence). The length of the CDR3 is 13 residues. CDR3 DNA: TGTGCCAGCAGCCAAGAGGGGCCAGAGACCCAGTACTTC. Translating it yields CASSQEGPETQYF.

This clone came up once. The chain employs TRBV24-1 and TRBJ2-1, with D perhaps TRBD2 (5 bases). V gave up 4 bases and J gave up 7 bases, with 16 bases separating them. CDR3 length: 15 residues. Germline lookup yields CDR1 KGHDR and CDR2 SFDVKD. CDR3 in amino acids: CATSDPTPGENEQFF. In nucleotides, the CDR3 is TGTGCCACCAGTGACCCAACGCCCGGGGAGAATGAGCAGTTCTTC.

The gene calls are TRBV18 and TRBJ2-7, with 10 bases identical to TRBD2. The CDR3 is 15 residues long. Per the germline V gene, CDR1 is KGHSH and CDR2 is LQKENI. Unmatched junction bases numbered 2, after V lost 0 bases and J lost 3 bases. Here the CDR3 reads CASSPPPSGSYEQYF. The CDR3 DNA reads TGTGCCAGCTCACCACCGCCTAGCGGGAGCTACGAGCAGTACTTC.

For the CDR3, the DNA is TGTGCCAGTAGTATAGATCCGGGATGGTATGGCTACACCTTC. This codes for CASSIDPGWYGYTF. V and J are TRBV19 and TRBJ1-2; D not resolved. This CDR3 is 14 amino acids long. Per the germline V gene, CDR1 is LNHDA and CDR2 is SQIVND (reference sequence). V was shortened by 0 bases and J by 5 bases, with 10 bases between the two germline ends. The full variable domain, its missing parts supplied by reference TRBV19 and TRBJ1-2, is DGGITQSPKYLFRKEGQNVTLSCEQNLNHDAMYWYRQDPGQGLRLIYYSQIVNDFQKGDIAEGYSVSREKKESFPLTVTSAQKNPTAFYLCASSIDPGWYGYTFGSGTRLTVV.

This chain uses TRBV4-1 with TRBJ2-3; 10 bases are a match to TRBD2. The trim removed 5 bases at V and 1 base at J, leaving 3 bases unmatched. The germline V gene encodes CDR1 MGHRA and CDR2 YSYEKL. CDR3 size: 15 residues. The CDR3 DNA follows: TGCGCCAGCAGCTCCACTAGCGGGGGCACAGATACGCAGTATTTT. Its translation is CASSSTSGGTDTQYF.

The chain links TRBV25-1 to TRBJ1-2; 9 bases fit TRBD1. Germline CDR1 is MGHDK and CDR2 is SYGVNS. V gave up 3 bases and J gave up 8 bases; unmatched junction bases: 13. This CDR3 has 16 amino acids. For the CDR3, the DNA is TGTGCCAGCAGTGATCCCGGGACAGGGTCAGGTGGCGGCTACACCTTC. Encoded protein: CASSDPGTGSGGGYTF.

The chain has TRBV9 and TRBJ2-1, with TRBD1 matching over 7 bases. With 4 bases clipped from V and 3 bases from J, the junction kept 4 bases outside the gene matches. The germline V gene has CDR1 SGDLS and CDR2 YYNGEE. The CDR3 is 14 residues long. DNA for the CDR3: TGTGCCAGCAGCCCGTGGGACAGCTACAATGAGCAGTTCTTC. It is translated as CASSPWDSYNEQFF.

This clone was counted a few times. Other nucleotide sequences from this sample produce the same CDR3. The chain links TRBV7-2 to TRBJ2-1; 13 positions match TRBD2. CDR1 is SGHTA, CDR2 FQGNSA, per germline. CDR3 size: 15 residues. Trimming cost V 4 bases and J 8 bases; bases outside gene matches: 5. The CDR3 DNA follows: TGTGCCAGCAGCTCACTAGCGGGGGGGCACCATGAGCAGTTCTTC. This gives the protein CASSSLAGGHHEQFF.